These 3 T cell receptor beta chains share one sample of origin, sequenced in a study of T cell responses to AZD1222 COVID-19 vaccine. Sequencing used immunoSEQ multiplex PCR; TCRdb keeps in-frame clones, though not all of them. The table lists roughly 150,000 clones, just over 90% of them singletons. Material: peripheral blood, obtained 28 days after the second AZD1222 dose. The receptors originated from an adult who received the AZD1222 COVID-19 vaccine.

The rearrangement joins TRBV4-1 to TRBJ1-4; D is unresolved. The ends were cut back, 0 bases at V and 2 bases at J, with 10 bases in the middle. Germline V gives CDR1 MGHRA, CDR2 YSYEKL. This CDR3 contains 16 residues. CDR3 bases: TGCGCCAGCAGCCAAGAAAGGACGTGGACTAATGAAAAACTGTTTTTT. It is translated as CASSQERTWTNEKLFF.

V is TRBV28 and J is TRBJ1-6, with unresolved D. The V and J ends lost 3 bases and 9 bases respectively, with 6 bases between them. The germline gives CDR1 MDHEN, CDR2 SYDVKM. The CDR3 consists of 12 residues. The CDR3 nucleotides are TGTGCCAGCAGTTTCATTAGTTCACCCCTCCACTTT. Translated, it gives CASSFISSPLHF.

The chain employs TRBV19 and TRBJ1-2, with D possibly being TRBD1 (6 bases). Trimming left V 5 bases short and J 7 bases short, with 11 bases between. There are 12 residues in the CDR3. The germline gives CDR1 LNHDA, CDR2 SQIVND (reference sequence). CDR3 amino acids: CASSSGAAGYTF. The CDR3 DNA sequence: TGTGCCAGTAGTTCAGGGGCCGCTGGCTACACCTTC.